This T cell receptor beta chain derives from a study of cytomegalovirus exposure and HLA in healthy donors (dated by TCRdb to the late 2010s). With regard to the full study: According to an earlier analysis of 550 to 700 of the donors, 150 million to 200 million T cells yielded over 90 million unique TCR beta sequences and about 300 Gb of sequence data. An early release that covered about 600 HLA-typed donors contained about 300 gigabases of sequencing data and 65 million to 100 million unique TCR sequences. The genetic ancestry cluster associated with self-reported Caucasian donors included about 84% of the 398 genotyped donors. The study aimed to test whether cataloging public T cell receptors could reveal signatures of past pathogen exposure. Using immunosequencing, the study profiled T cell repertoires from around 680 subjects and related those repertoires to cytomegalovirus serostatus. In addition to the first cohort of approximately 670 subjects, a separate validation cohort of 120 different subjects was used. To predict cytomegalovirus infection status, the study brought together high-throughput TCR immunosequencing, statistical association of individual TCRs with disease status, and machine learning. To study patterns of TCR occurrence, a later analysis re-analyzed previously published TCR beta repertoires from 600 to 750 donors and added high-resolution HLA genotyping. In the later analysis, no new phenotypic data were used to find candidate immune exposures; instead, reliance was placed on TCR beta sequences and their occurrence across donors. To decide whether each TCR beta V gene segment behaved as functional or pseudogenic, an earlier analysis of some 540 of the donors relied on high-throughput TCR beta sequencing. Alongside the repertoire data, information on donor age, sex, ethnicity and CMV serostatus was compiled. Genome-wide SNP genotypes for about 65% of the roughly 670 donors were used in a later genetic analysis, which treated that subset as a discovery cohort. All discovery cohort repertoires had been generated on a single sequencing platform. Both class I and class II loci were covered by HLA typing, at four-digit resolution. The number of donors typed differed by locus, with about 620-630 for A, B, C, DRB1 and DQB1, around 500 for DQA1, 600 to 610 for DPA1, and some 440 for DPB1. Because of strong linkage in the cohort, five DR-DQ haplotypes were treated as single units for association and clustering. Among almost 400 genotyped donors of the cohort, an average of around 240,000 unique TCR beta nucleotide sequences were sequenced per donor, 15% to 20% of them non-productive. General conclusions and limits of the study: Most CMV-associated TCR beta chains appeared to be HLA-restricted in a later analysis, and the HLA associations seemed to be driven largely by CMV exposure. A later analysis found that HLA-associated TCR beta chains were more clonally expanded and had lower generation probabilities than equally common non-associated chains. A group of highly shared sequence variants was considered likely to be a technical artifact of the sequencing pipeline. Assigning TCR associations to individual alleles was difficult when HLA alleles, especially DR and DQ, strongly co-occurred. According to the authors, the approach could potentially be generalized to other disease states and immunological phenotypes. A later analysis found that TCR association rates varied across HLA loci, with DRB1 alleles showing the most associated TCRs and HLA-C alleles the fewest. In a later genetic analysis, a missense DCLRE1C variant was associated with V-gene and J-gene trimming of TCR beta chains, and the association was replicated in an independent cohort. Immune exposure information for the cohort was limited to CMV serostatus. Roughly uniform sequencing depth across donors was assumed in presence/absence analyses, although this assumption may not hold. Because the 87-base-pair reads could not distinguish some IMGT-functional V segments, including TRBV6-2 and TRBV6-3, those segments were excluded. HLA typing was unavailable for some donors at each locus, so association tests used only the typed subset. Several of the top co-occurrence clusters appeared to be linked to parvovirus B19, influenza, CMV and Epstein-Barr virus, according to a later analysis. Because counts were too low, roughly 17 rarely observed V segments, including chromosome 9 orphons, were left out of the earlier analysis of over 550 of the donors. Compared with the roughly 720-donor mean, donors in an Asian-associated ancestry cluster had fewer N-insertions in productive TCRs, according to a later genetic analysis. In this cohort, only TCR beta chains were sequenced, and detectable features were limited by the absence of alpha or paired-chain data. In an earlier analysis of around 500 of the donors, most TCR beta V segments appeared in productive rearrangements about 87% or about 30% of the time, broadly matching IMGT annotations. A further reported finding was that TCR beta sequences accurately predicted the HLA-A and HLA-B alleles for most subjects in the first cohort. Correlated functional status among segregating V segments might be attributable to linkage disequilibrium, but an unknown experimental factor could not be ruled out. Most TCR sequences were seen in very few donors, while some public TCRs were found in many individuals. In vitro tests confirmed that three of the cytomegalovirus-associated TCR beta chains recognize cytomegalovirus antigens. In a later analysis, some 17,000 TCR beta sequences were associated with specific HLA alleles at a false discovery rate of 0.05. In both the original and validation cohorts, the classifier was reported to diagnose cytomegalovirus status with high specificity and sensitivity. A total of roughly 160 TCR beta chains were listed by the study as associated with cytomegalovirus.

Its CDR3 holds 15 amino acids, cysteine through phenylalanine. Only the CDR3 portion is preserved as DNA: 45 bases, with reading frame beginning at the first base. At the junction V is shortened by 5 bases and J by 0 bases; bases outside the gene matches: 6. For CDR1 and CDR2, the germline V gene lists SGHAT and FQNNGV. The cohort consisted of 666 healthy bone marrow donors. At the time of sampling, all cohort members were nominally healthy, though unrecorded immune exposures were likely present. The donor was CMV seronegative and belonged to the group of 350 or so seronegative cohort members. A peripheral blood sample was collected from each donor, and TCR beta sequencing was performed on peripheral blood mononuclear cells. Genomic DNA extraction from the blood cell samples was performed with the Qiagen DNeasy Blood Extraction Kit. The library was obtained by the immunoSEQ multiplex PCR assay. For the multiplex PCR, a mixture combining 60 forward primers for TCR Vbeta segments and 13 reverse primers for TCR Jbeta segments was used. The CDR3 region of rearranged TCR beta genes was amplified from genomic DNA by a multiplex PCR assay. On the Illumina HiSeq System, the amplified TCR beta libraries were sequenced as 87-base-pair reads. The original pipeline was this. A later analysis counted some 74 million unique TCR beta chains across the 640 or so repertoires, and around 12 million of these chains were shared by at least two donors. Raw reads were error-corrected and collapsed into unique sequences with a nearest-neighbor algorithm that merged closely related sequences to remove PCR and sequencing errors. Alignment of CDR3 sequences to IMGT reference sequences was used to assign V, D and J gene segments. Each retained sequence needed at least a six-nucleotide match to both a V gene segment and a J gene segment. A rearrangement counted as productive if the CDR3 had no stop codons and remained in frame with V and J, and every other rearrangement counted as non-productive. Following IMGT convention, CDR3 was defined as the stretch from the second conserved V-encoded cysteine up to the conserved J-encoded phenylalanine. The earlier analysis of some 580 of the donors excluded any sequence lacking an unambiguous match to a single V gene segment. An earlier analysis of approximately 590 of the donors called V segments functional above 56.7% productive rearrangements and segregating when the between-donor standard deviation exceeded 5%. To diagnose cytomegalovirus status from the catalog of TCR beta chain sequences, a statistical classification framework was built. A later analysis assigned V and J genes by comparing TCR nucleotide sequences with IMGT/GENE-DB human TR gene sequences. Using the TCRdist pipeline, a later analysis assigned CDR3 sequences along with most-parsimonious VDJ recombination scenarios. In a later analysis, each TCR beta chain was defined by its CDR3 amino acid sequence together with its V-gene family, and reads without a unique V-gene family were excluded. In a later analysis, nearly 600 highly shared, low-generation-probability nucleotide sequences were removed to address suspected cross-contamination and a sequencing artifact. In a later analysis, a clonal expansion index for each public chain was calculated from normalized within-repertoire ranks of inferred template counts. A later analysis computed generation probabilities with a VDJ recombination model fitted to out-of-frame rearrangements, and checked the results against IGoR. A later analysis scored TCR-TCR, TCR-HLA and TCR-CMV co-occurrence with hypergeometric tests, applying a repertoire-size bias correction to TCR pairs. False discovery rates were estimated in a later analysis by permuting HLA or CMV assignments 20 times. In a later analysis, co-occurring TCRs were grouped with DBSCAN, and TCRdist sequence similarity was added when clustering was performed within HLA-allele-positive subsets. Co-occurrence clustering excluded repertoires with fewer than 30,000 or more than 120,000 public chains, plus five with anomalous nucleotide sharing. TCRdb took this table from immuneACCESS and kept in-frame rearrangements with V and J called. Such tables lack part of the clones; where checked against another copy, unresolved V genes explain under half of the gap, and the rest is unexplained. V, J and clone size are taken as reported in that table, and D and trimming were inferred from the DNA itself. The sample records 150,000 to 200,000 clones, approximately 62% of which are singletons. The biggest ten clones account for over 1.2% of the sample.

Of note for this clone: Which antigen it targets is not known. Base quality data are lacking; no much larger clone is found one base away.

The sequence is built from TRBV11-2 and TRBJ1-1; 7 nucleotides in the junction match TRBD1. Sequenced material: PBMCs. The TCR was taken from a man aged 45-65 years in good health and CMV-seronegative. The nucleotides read TGTGCCAGCAGCAAACGGACAGGAATGAACACTGAAGCTTTCTTT. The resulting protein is CASSKRTGMNTEAFF.